These 32 T cell receptor beta chains were all obtained from the same sample, sequenced in a study of cytotoxic CD8 clonotypes in ibrutinib-treated CLL. Data came from immunoSEQ multiplex PCR; TCRdb stores just in-frame clones and leaves some out. This sample carries about 70,000 clones, 90% of them seen once, and the ten largest clones take roughly 3%. Sequenced material: PBMCs, taken after 12 months of ibrutinib treatment. The receptors shown here come from a human donor with chronic lymphocytic leukemia.

The chain combines TRBV25-1 with TRBJ2-6; D is ambiguous. The V and J ends lost 4 bases and 0 bases respectively, with 7 bases between them. The CDR3 has 15 residues. Germline V gene data show CDR1 as MGHDK and CDR2 as SYGVNS. The CDR3 bases are TGTGCCAGCAGTGCCCCTCGCTCTGGGGCCAACGTCCTGACTTTC. Its protein product is CASSAPRSGANVLTF.

This sequence joins TRBV28 and TRBJ2-7; 8 bases are a match to TRBD2. Germline V lookup: CDR1 MDHEN, CDR2 SYDVKM. V shed 6 bases and J 0 bases; nucleotides not matched to a gene: 7. CDR3 size: 15 residues. The CDR3 protein is CASRAWSGSSYEQYF. In DNA form, the CDR3 reads TGTGCCAGCAGAGCCTGGAGCGGGAGCTCCTACGAGCAGTACTTC. Full variable domain (remainder filled in from reference TRBV28 and TRBJ2-7): DVKVTQSSRYLVKRTGEKVFLECVQDMDHENMFWYRQDPGLGLRLIYFSYDVKMKEKGDIPEGYSVSREKKERFSLILESASTNQTSMYLCASRAWSGSSYEQYFGPGTRLTVT.

V is TRBV25-1 and J is TRBJ2-7, with D hard to call. Germline CDR1 and CDR2: MGHDK and SYGVNS. The CDR3 contains 13 residues. Trimming stripped 4 bases from V and 5 bases from J, with 12 bases between. CDR3 in amino acids: CASSAGQWDEQYF. DNA of the CDR3: TGTGCCAGCAGTGCGGGCCAGTGGGACGAGCAGTACTTC.

The rearrangement uses TRBV11-2 and TRBJ2-2; D may be TRBD1 (6 bases). The V gene's germline CDR1 is SGHAT and CDR2 FQNNGV. V was trimmed by 5 bases and J by 7 bases, leaving 17 bases between them. CDR3 size: 15 residues. The CDR3 protein is CASSQRSRGIGELFF. As DNA, the CDR3 is TGTGCCAGCAGCCAAAGAAGCAGGGGTATCGGGGAGCTGTTTTTT.

The chain is built from TRBV4-2 and TRBJ1-2; tentative D call: TRBD1 (5 bases). Trimming left V 0 bases short and J 3 bases short, with 11 bases between. The CDR3 spans 15 residues. CDR1 LGHNA and CDR2 YNFKEQ come from the germline V gene. CDR3 bases: TGTGCCAGCAGCCAAGATCTTAGGGGCTACTATGGCTACACCTTC. Its protein is CASSQDLRGYYGYTF.

The chain combines TRBV19 with TRBJ2-2; 8 bases are shared with TRBD2. CDR1 and CDR2 (germline): LNHDA, SQIVND (reference sequence). The V and J ends lost 3 bases and 5 bases, in that order; junction bases with no gene match: 20. The CDR3 covers 20 residues. The CDR3 loop is CASSISRGRISGRGTGELFF. The CDR3 DNA is TGTGCCAGTAGTATCTCTCGGGGTAGAATCAGCGGGAGAGGTACCGGGGAGCTGTTTTTT.

For the CDR3, the DNA is TGTGCCAGCAGTGCCCATCCGGGACAGCTAACCTACGAGCAGTACTTC. This codes for CASSAHPGQLTYEQYF. The V gene is TRBV6-1, the J gene TRBJ2-7; 7 nucleotides match TRBD1. This CDR3 is 16 amino acids long. The junction had 11 bases not matched to a gene; V was cut back by 4 bases and J by 2 bases. Germline V gives CDR1 MNHNS, CDR2 SASEGT.

J is TRBJ2-5 and V is TRBV6-1; 8 bases fit TRBD2. Trimming removed 3 bases from V and 0 bases from J; junction bases left unmatched: 3. The germline V gene encodes CDR1 MNHNS and CDR2 SASEGT. This CDR3 region has 15 residues. The chain's CDR3 is CASSESSGNQETQYF. The CDR3 nucleotides are TGTGCCAGCAGTGAGAGTAGCGGGAACCAAGAGACCCAGTACTTC.

The V gene is TRBV4-1, the J gene TRBJ2-5, with 7 bases fitting TRBD1. This CDR3 is built from 17 residues. CDR1 and CDR2 from the germline V gene are MGHRA and YSYEKL. J was trimmed by 7 bases and V by 1 base; bases with no gene match: 15. This CDR3 reads CASSQVGSTGTQATQYF. The CDR3 DNA reads as TGCGCCAGCAGCCAAGTTGGTTCGACAGGGACCCAGGCGACCCAGTACTTC.

This chain connects TRBV29-1 to TRBJ2-1; D call uncertain. The CDR3 loop spans 13 amino acids. V was clipped by 4 bases and J by 0 bases, with 7 bases between them. Per germline, CDR1 SQVTM and CDR2 ANQGSEA. The DNA for the CDR3 is TGCAGCGTTGTGAGGAGCTCCTACAATGAGCAGTTCTTC. This gives the protein CSVVRSSYNEQFF.

V usage is TRBV6-6 and J usage is TRBJ2-1, with 9 positions matching TRBD2. In germline, CDR1 is MNHNY, CDR2 SVGAGI (reference sequence). The CDR3 has 16 amino acids. V trimming: 6 bases; J trimming: 3 bases; junction bases outside the gene matches: 9. The CDR3 sequence is CASSSKAGGHYNEQFF. The CDR3 region has the DNA TGTGCCAGCAGCTCTAAAGCGGGAGGACACTACAATGAGCAGTTCTTC.

The chain couples TRBV5-1 to TRBJ1-1; TRBD1 is a possible D gene (6 bases). The ends were cut back, 7 bases at V and 1 base at J, with 17 bases in the middle. Germline CDR1 reads SGHRS; CDR2 reads YFSETQ. CDR3 size: 15 residues. The CDR3 nucleotides read TGCGCCAGCGGCAGGGGTCTTCTTGGGAACACTGAAGCTTTCTTT. Translation gives CASGRGLLGNTEAFF.

The J gene is TRBJ2-7, the V gene TRBV28; D gene uncertain. CDR1 is MDHEN, CDR2 SYDVKM, per germline. CDR3 length: 15 residues. V shed 5 bases and J shed 3 bases, with 17 bases lying between them. CDR3 loop: CASSPRSDAHYEQYF. The CDR3 DNA reads as TGTGCCAGCAGTCCCCGGAGTGACGCCCACTACGAGCAGTACTTC.

The table lists this clone with a few counts. The rearrangement links TRBV6-4 to TRBJ1-1; D perhaps matches TRBD1 (5 bases). Germline V gene sequence: CDR1 MRHNA, CDR2 SNTAGT. The V end lost 6 bases, the J end lost 5 bases, and 16 bases lay between the germline ends. The CDR3 is 14 amino acids. The DNA of the CDR3 is TGTGCCAGCAGGGATGAGGGTTGGGGGACTGAAGCTTTCTTT. It encodes CASRDEGWGTEAFF.

V gene TRBV21-1 combines with J gene TRBJ2-2; the table's D call TRBD1 went unverified against the DNA. TRBV21-1 is noted as a pseudogene. The CDR3 has 16 residues. The CDR3 bases are TGTGCCAGCAGAGGAGACAGGGGAGGGAACACCGGGGAGCTGTTTTTT. Residues: CASRGDRGGNTGELFF.

The V gene is TRBV6-6, the J gene TRBJ1-3; no firm D call. Looked up from germline, CDR1 is MNHNY and CDR2 is SVGAGI (reference sequence). The CDR3 extends over 16 amino acids. V lost 2 bases and J lost 4, with 15 bases in between. CDR3: CASSYPARGPGNTIYF. The DNA of the CDR3 is TGTGCCAGCAGTTACCCCGCTAGAGGGCCCGGAAACACCATATATTTT.

The J gene is TRBJ2-3, the V gene TRBV11-3, with 12 nucleotides matching TRBD1. The CDR3 runs to 15 residues. CDR1 SGHNT and CDR2 YENEEA come from the germline V gene. V lost 3 bases, J lost 5 bases, and 3 bases stayed unmatched. CDR3 DNA sequence: TGTGCCAGCAGCTTGGGACAGGGGGCTGTAGATACGCAGTATTTT. Translating gives CASSLGQGAVDTQYF.

In the case of this clone: The junction departs from the called germline gene at one end, perhaps through a read error. The same CDR3 is also encoded by other DNA sequences in this sample. The rearrangement joins TRBV5-1 to TRBJ2-7, with 7 bases identical to TRBD1. The CDR3 consists of 15 residues. Germline loops: CDR1 SGHRS, CDR2 YFSETQ. The CDR3 DNA sequence: TGCGCTAGCAGCGAGAGACAGGGTAACTCCTACGAGCAGTACTTC. Translation: CASSERQGNSYEQYF.

The sample holds one count of this clone. The CDR3 reads CASSIGSSGSGYEQYF. CDR3 bases: TGTGCCAGTAGTATAGGAAGTAGCGGGAGTGGATACGAGCAGTACTTC. The chain is built from TRBV19 and TRBJ2-7; 9 bases match TRBD2. CDR3 length: 16 amino acids. V trimming: 1 base; J trimming: 4 bases; junction bases outside the gene matches: 8. Germline V gene sequence: CDR1 LNHDA, CDR2 SQIVND (reference sequence).

The J gene is TRBJ2-7, the V gene TRBV19; TRBD1 matches at 10 bases. Germline loops: CDR1 LNHDA, CDR2 SQIVND (reference sequence). The CDR3 sequence is 20 residues long. V shed 7 bases, J shed 5 bases, and the junction held 26 bases outside the gene matches. The CDR3 nucleotides read TGTGCCAGTACGGTCCCCCTGGACAGGGGGGTAGGCGGGAGGACCGACGAGCAGTACTTC. This encodes CASTVPLDRGVGGRTDEQYF.

This chain joins TRBV6-6 and TRBJ2-1, with TRBD1 identical over 11 bases. The CDR3 extends over 16 amino acids. Trimming removed 4 bases from V and 9 bases from J; junction bases left unmatched: 11. Per germline, CDR1 MNHNY and CDR2 SVGAGI (reference sequence). CDR3 amino acids: CASSSLPGQGGVEQFF. The CDR3 DNA reads TGTGCCAGCAGTTCCCTTCCGGGACAGGGGGGAGTTGAGCAGTTCTTC.

The CDR3 loop reads CASSHPRGLLDLRDSPLHF. CDR3 bases: TGTGCCAGCAGTCACCCAAGGGGACTCCTAGATTTGCGGGATTCACCCCTCCACTTT. V is TRBV2 and J is TRBJ1-6; TRBD1 is a possible D gene (5 bases). Trimming pared 5 bases from V and 8 bases from J, leaving 28 bases between. In germline, CDR1 is SNHLY, CDR2 FYNNEI. The CDR3 sequence is 19 residues long.

In this sample, this clone turned up a few times. CDR3 amino acids: CASSPQTGQGAYEQYF. The CDR3 DNA reads TGTGCCAGCAGCCCCCAGACGGGACAGGGGGCCTACGAGCAGTACTTC. The V and J genes are TRBV7-6 and TRBJ2-7, with 11 bases fitting TRBD1. Germline values: CDR1 SGHVS, CDR2 FNYEAQ. There are 16 residues in the CDR3. V dropped 5 bases and J dropped 2; count of bases not matched to a gene: 8.

This clone has more than one count but fewer than ten. The CDR3 DNA is TGTGCCAGCAGTAGTTCGCTAGCGAGTTACCAAGAGACCCAGTACTTC. It is translated as CASSSSLASYQETQYF. V is TRBV11-3 and J is TRBJ2-5; D might be TRBD2 (6 bases). The length of the CDR3 is 16 residues. Germline CDR1 and CDR2: SGHNT and YENEEA. V gave up 6 bases and J gave up 0 bases, with 17 bases separating them.

The chain joins TRBV2 to TRBJ2-1, with 7 bases matching TRBD2. The CDR3 is made up of 14 amino acids. V lost 7 bases to trimming and J lost 5 bases; unmatched junction nucleotides: 8. Germline V gene data show CDR1 as SNHLY and CDR2 as FYNNEI. The chain's CDR3 is CASIGGGEDNEQFF. The CDR3 DNA follows: TGTGCCAGCATCGGGGGAGGGGAGGACAATGAGCAGTTCTTC.

The chain carries TRBV19 and TRBJ1-3, with D maybe TRBD1 (5 bases). V was shortened by 5 bases and J by 0 bases, with 11 bases between the two germline ends. The CDR3 consists of 15 residues. Germline-derived CDR1 and CDR2 are LNHDA and SQIVND (reference sequence). CDR3 coding DNA: TGTGCCAGTAGTGACCGACAGTTCTCTGGAAACACCATATATTTT. Translation: CASSDRQFSGNTIYF.

This rearrangement joins TRBV5-6 to TRBJ2-1, with D possibly matching TRBD1 (5 bases). CDR3 length: 17 residues. V was shortened by 4 bases and J by 0 bases, with 17 bases between the two germline ends. CDR1 is SGHDT, CDR2 YYEEEE, per germline. The CDR3 DNA reads TGTGCCAGCAGCCCGGCGCCGACAGCCAGCTCCTACAATGAGCAGTTCTTC. As protein: CASSPAPTASSYNEQFF.

This chain links TRBV27 with TRBJ2-7; D is possibly TRBD2 (6 bases). This CDR3 is built from 14 residues. Trimming cost V 6 bases and J 0 bases, with 12 bases left between them. Germline lookup yields CDR1 MNHEY and CDR2 SMNVEV (reference sequence). The CDR3 protein is CASRVAVGSYEQYF. CDR3 coding DNA: TGTGCCAGCAGGGTAGCGGTTGGCTCCTACGAGCAGTACTTC.

This clone was recorded only once. V is TRBV5-1 and J is TRBJ2-3; D possibly uses TRBD1 or TRBD2 (5 bases each). In germline, CDR1 is SGHRS, CDR2 YFSETQ. This CDR3 region has 15 residues. V was cut by 0 bases and J by 4 bases, with 12 bases left in between. CDR3 residues: CASSLVQGSADTQYF. The CDR3, as DNA: TGCGCCAGCAGCTTGGTCCAGGGTAGCGCAGATACGCAGTATTTT.

The rearrangement uses TRBV6-6 and TRBJ2-3; 8 bases line up with TRBD2. The CDR3 totals 12 residues. Germline lookup yields CDR1 MNHNY and CDR2 SVGAGI (reference sequence). With V trimmed by 8 bases and J by 3 bases, 1 base remained unmatched. The CDR3, as DNA: TGTGCCAGCGGGACTAGAACAGATACGCAGTATTTT. Its translation: CASGTRTDTQYF.

V and J are TRBV7-8 and TRBJ2-7; TRBD2 agrees at 10 bases. The CDR3 spans 18 residues. V lost 5 bases to trimming and J lost 2 bases; unmatched junction nucleotides: 15. From germline, CDR1 is SGHVS and CDR2 FQNEAQ. CDR3 protein: CASSGRQGRSGRAYEQYF. CDR3 DNA sequence: TGTGCCAGCAGCGGACGACAGGGCCGGAGCGGGAGGGCCTACGAGCAGTACTTC. The complete variable domain, with remaining parts taken from reference TRBV7-8 and TRBJ2-7, reads GAGVSQSPRYKVAKRGQDVALRCDPISGHVSLFWYQQALGQGPEFLTYFQNEAQLDKSGLPSDRFFAERPEGSVSTLKIQRTQQEDSAVYLCASSGRQGRSGRAYEQYFGPGTRLTVT.

The CDR3, as DNA: TGTGCCAGCAGTGAATCGGGCAGGGGGCTGGGACAGCCCCAGCATTTT. It specifies CASSESGRGLGQPQHF. The chain links TRBV25-1 to TRBJ1-5; 8 bases line up with TRBD1. Trimming took 1 base from V and 7 from J; bases not matched to a gene: 9. The CDR3 is 16 amino acids. CDR1 and CDR2 (germline): MGHDK, SYGVNS.